This note documents a single T cell receptor (beta chain) sequence. Its antigen remains unidentified. These data originate in a study of persistence of HIV-infected CD4 T cells. V lost 3 bases to trimming and J lost 2 bases, with 11 bases between them. There are 15 residues in the CDR3. The germline CDR1 and CDR2 sequences are SGHAT and FQDESV (reference sequence). Lysates of CMV-infected fibroblasts at approximately 9.4 ug/mL stimulated these cells. CD40L-negative CD69-negative CD45RO-high memory CD4+ T cells were sorted as populations depleted of antigen-responding cells. Plasma HIV-1 RNA stayed below 50 copies/mL for at least 4 years. This was the immunoSEQ version 4 assay in survey mode. TCRdb's table, derived via immunoSEQ multiplex PCR, lists solely in-frame clones and lacks some. Here the sample spans more than 45,000 clones, around 80% being singletons.

This sequence originates from an adult man with HIV who was CMV-seropositive. The specimen was CD4+ T cells sorted from PBMCs after 18-hour stimulation, collected from a patient who received antiretroviral therapy. V is TRBV11-1 and J is TRBJ2-1, with unresolved D. The CDR3 loop reads CASSLELGTYNEQFF. CDR3 in DNA: TGTGCCAGCAGCTTGGAGCTAGGGACCTACAATGAGCAGTTCTTC.